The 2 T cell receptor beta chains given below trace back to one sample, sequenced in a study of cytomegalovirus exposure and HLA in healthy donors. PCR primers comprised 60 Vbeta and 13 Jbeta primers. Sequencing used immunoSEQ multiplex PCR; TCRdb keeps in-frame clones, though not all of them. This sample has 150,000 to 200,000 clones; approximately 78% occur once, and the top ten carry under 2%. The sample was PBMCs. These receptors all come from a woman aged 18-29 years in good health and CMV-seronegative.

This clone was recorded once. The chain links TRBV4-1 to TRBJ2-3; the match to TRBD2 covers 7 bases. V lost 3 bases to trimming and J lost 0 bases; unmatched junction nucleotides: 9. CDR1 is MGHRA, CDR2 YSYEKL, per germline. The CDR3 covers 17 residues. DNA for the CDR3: TGCGCCAGCAGCCAGCCGAGCCGGGGGGTAAGCACAGATACGCAGTATTTT. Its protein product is CASSQPSRGVSTDTQYF.

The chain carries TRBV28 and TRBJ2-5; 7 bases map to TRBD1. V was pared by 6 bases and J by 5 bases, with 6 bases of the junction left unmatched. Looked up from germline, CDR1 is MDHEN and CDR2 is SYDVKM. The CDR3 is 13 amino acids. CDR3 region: CASRRTGGETQYF. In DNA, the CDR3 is TGTGCCAGCAGAAGGACAGGCGGGGAGACCCAGTACTTC.